This TCR beta chain is from a study of identical twins. Each CDR3 protein is one row after TCRdb ran MiXCR on the 5' RACE reads. The sample records around 300,000 distinct CDR3 sequences, around 8.8% being singletons. This clonotype was found many times. No antigen is known for it. Study results and caveats: Within beta out-of-frame sequences, the excess sharing observed between twins was weaker. Models underpredicted monozygotic twin sharing of out-of-frame TCR alpha. Carriage of fewer insertions was seen in abundant cord blood beta clonotypes, whereas memory repertoires showed none.

Trimming left V 5 bases short and J 3 bases short, with 10 bases between. The CDR3 totals 14 residues. The data also belong to a second study, concerning yellow fever vaccine responses in identical twins.

This clonotype was obtained from a woman in her late teens or twenties in good health. The chain links TRBV12-3 or TRBV12-4 to TRBJ1-4; D is unclear. Sequenced sample: memory (CD45RO+) T cells sorted from blood. CDR3 residues: CASSRASSNEKLFF. The CDR3 DNA sequence: TGTGCCAGCAGTCGCGCAAGCTCTAATGAAAAACTGTTTTTT.